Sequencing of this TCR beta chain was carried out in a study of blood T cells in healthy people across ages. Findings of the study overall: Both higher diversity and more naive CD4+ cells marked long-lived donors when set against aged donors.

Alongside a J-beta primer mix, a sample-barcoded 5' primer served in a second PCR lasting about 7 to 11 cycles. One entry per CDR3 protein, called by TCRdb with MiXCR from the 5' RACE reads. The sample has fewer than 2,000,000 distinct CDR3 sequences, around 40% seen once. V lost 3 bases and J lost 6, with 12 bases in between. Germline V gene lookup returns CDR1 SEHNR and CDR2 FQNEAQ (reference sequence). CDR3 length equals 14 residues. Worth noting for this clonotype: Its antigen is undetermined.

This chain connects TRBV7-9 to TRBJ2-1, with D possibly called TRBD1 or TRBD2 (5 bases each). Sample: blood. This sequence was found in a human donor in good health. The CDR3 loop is CASSFNFGGNEQFF. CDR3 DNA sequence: TGTGCCAGCAGCTTTAATTTTGGGGGCAATGAGCAGTTCTTC.